Presented here are 17 T cell receptor beta chains from one specimen sequenced in a study of radiation and T cells in renal cell carcinoma. Sequencing used immunoSEQ multiplex PCR; TCRdb keeps in-frame clones, though not all of them. The data hold around 180,000 clones, with about nine tenths observed a single time. Time point noted: blood 4 weeks post-SBRT, at nephrectomy. Noted treatment: 15 Gy SBRT to primary tumor, nephrectomy 4 weeks later. The sequenced sample was blood, obtained from a patient whose treatment included radiotherapy and nephrectomy. These TCRs come from a woman aged 45 to 65 with renal cell carcinoma.

The genes are TRBV5-8 and TRBJ2-1; 12 bases agree with TRBD2. Unmatched junction bases numbered 4, after V lost 0 bases and J lost 6 bases. Looked up from germline, CDR1 is SGHTS and CDR2 is YDEGEE. The CDR3 consists of 16 residues. CDR3 protein: CASSLDRTSGVNEQFF. The CDR3 nucleotides read TGTGCCAGCAGCTTGGATAGGACTAGCGGGGTCAATGAGCAGTTCTTC.

The chain uses TRBV6-6 and TRBJ1-1, with D possibly TRBD1 on 5 matching bases. The CDR3 runs 14 residues. Between the trimmed V and J ends, which lost 6 bases and 2 bases, there was a span of 13 bases. Germline CDR1 and CDR2: MNHNY and SVGAGI (reference sequence). The CDR3 loop reads CASSYLTANTEAFF. The CDR3 DNA follows: TGTGCCAGCAGCTACCTGACAGCCAACACTGAAGCTTTCTTT.

The rearrangement uses TRBV6-6 and TRBJ1-2; the match to TRBD1 covers 7 bases. The CDR3 runs 15 residues. The germline V gene has CDR1 MNHNY and CDR2 SVGAGI (reference sequence). Trimming at V came to 8 bases and at J to 1 base, leaving 10 bases not matched to a gene. The CDR3 DNA follows: TGTGCCAGCCGGAGACCACAGGGGATTAACTATGGCTACACCTTC. Its protein is CASRRPQGINYGYTF.

The chain couples TRBV27 to TRBJ2-1, with 8 bases aligning to TRBD1. Germline V gene data show CDR1 as MNHEY and CDR2 as SMNVEV (reference sequence). This CDR3 contains 17 residues. V dropped 2 bases and J dropped 10; count of bases not matched to a gene: 16. The CDR3 coding sequence is TGTGCCAGCAGTTTAATGGGCGGGTCAGGGGGCTTGGGCGAGCAGTTCTTC. Its protein product is CASSLMGGSGGLGEQFF.

The rearrangement links TRBV5-1 to TRBJ1-6; D may be TRBD1 (5 bases). The germline V gene encodes CDR1 SGHRS and CDR2 YFSETQ. The V end was cut by 0 bases, the J end by 4 bases, with 11 bases between. The CDR3 is 16 residues long. The CDR3 is CASSLAGQRYNSPLHF. The CDR3 DNA reads TGCGCCAGCAGCTTGGCCGGACAAAGGTATAATTCACCCCTCCACTTT.

The gene calls are TRBV11-2 and TRBJ2-3; D unresolved. This CDR3 region has 11 residues. V lost 1 base, J lost 6 bases, and 2 bases lay in between. CDR1 is SGHAT, CDR2 FQNNGV, per germline. This chain's CDR3 is CASSLADTQYF. The DNA for the CDR3 is TGTGCCAGCAGCTTAGCGGATACGCAGTATTTT.

The DNA for the CDR3 is TGTGCCAGCAGCTCCCCCGATCAGCCCCAGCATTTT. This translates into CASSSPDQPQHF. The rearrangement links TRBV7-9 to TRBJ1-5; D ambiguous. Germline CDR1 reads SEHNR; CDR2 reads FQNEAQ (reference sequence). This CDR3 region has 12 residues. Trimming cost V 4 bases and J 5 bases, with 6 bases left between them.

This clone has just one count. This CDR3 is CASSEPGSPGNTIYF. The CDR3 DNA is TGTGCCAGCAGTGAACCAGGGTCCCCTGGAAACACCATATATTTT. This chain connects TRBV6-1 to TRBJ1-3; tentatively, D is TRBD1 (5 bases). Germline assignment: CDR1 MNHNS and CDR2 SASEGT. Trimming stripped 2 bases from V and 2 bases from J, with 10 bases between. This CDR3 contains 15 residues.

On this clone: The sample contains more than one DNA sequence encoding this CDR3. The chain recombines TRBV30 with TRBJ1-1; D is unresolved. This CDR3 comprises 13 residues. V was pared by 0 bases and J by 4 bases, with 9 bases between. Per the germline V gene, CDR1 is GTSNPN and CDR2 is SVGIG (reference sequence). CDR3 in amino acids: CAWSVSGATEAFF. CDR3 DNA sequence: TGTGCCTGGAGTGTGTCGGGCGCCACTGAAGCTTTCTTT.

The chain couples TRBV5-8 to TRBJ1-5; D ambiguous. V shed 1 base and J shed 4 bases, with 12 bases lying between them. The germline CDR1 and CDR2 sequences are SGHTS and YDEGEE. The CDR3 has 15 amino acids. The CDR3 sequence is CASSLWSQPNQPQHF. DNA of the CDR3: TGTGCCAGCAGCTTGTGGTCGCAGCCTAATCAGCCCCAGCATTTT.

This rearrangement joins TRBV6-1 to TRBJ2-5; 7 bases map to TRBD1. Germline V gene data show CDR1 as MNHNS and CDR2 as SASEGT. V gave up 5 bases and J gave up 12 bases; unmatched junction bases: 6. This CDR3 is built from 11 residues. For the CDR3, the DNA is TGTGCCAGCAGTTCACCCGGGACAGAGTACTTC. Its translation: CASSSPGTEYF.

The chain is built from TRBV18 and TRBJ2-1; 7 bases line up with TRBD1. CDR3 size: 15 residues. Germline CDR1 is KGHSH and CDR2 is LQKENI. V was pared by 3 bases and J by 2 bases, with 4 bases of the junction left unmatched. CDR3 loop: CASSPDRVTYNEQFF. The CDR3 DNA reads as TGTGCCAGCTCACCTGACAGGGTAACCTACAATGAGCAGTTCTTC.

This chain joins TRBV30 and TRBJ2-5; TRBD1 agrees at 7 bases. The germline CDR1 and CDR2 sequences are GTSNPN and SVGIG (reference sequence). Trimming cost V 5 bases and J 3 bases; bases outside gene matches: 9. The CDR3 extends over 14 amino acids. The CDR3 coding sequence is TGTGCCTGGGGTTATAGAGACAGGGAAGAGACCCAGTACTTC. This codes for CAWGYRDREETQYF.

This sequence joins TRBV19 and TRBJ1-1; D uncertain. Looked up from germline, CDR1 is LNHDA and CDR2 is SQIVND (reference sequence). Trimming pared 2 bases from V and 1 base from J, leaving 11 bases between. The CDR3 contains 15 residues. The CDR3 sequence: CASSILNPTNTEAFF. The CDR3 bases are TGTGCCAGTAGTATACTGAATCCCACGAACACTGAAGCTTTCTTT.

This chain connects TRBV6-5 to TRBJ1-2; no clear D gene. Germline V gene lookup returns CDR1 MNHEY and CDR2 SVGAGI. The CDR3 loop spans 13 amino acids. V lost 6 bases and J lost 3, with 11 bases in between. The CDR3 loop reads CASRRSRDYGYTF. In nucleotides, the CDR3 is TGTGCCAGCAGAAGATCCCGCGACTATGGCTACACCTTC.

This chain uses TRBV29-1 with TRBJ2-5; possibly TRBD1 for D (5 bases). This CDR3 region has 12 residues. Per the germline V gene, CDR1 is SQVTM and CDR2 is ANQGSEA. The V end was cut by 5 bases, the J end by 0 bases, with 7 bases between. The CDR3 reads CSVSDNQETQYF. In DNA form, the CDR3 reads TGCAGCGTTTCGGACAACCAAGAGACCCAGTACTTC. The entire variable domain, with the rest obtained from reference TRBV29-1 and TRBJ2-5, is as follows: SAVISQKPSRDICQRGTSLTIQCQVDSQVTMMFWYRQQPGQSLTLIATANQGSEATYESGFVIDKFPISRPNLTFSTLTVSNMSPEDSSIYLCSVSDNQETQYFGPGTRLLVL.

This chain uses TRBV27 with TRBJ2-7, with D perhaps being TRBD1 or TRBD2 (5 bases each). The CDR3 is made up of 16 amino acids. V lost 8 bases, J lost 6 bases, and 26 bases lay in between. Per germline, CDR1 MNHEY and CDR2 SMNVEV (reference sequence). CDR3 sequence: CASAAAGRPRAGEQYF. The CDR3 coding sequence is TGTGCCAGCGCCGCGGCCGGGCGGCCCAGGGCGGGCGAGCAGTACTTC.